This is a list of T cell receptor beta chains from one sample in a study of PD-1 blockade in classical Hodgkin lymphoma. Measured with immunoSEQ multiplex PCR; TCRdb has only the in-frame clones, and not every one. The sample has 15,000 to 20,000 clones, roughly 77% seen once; the top ten hold 18%. Specimen: peripheral blood mononuclear cells (PBMCs), collected before the second cycle of nivolumab. These receptors were taken from a human donor with classical Hodgkin lymphoma. CDR3s include the opening cysteine and the closing phenylalanine or tryptophan. Fields, in order: D gene, J gene, V gene, clone size, CDR3 DNA, CDR3 protein. The D gene is left open where the match is weak. Clone size is shown for a subset of rows, as once, few, many or a class of expanded clone.

>TRBD1|TRBJ2-5|TRBV30|-
TGTGCCTGGAGGGGGACAGGGTTGGAGACCCAGTACTTC
CAWRGTGLETQYF
>TRBD1|TRBJ2-2|TRBV7-9|-
TGTGCCAGCAGTTCTTACCGACAGGGGGCCGGGGAGCTGTTTTTT
CASSSYRQGAGELFF
>TRBD2|TRBJ2-7|TRBV6-5|few
TGTGCCAGCAGTTATGGGACTAGCGGAACCTACGAGCAGTACTTC
CASSYGTSGTYEQYF
>TRBD2|TRBJ2-7|TRBV4-3|medium-sized
TGCGCCAGCAGCCAGTCTTATCTCGGGACTAGCGGGACCGAGCAGTACTTC
CASSQSYLGTSGTEQYF
>-|TRBJ2-1|TRBV19|-
TGTGCCAGTAGTAGCCCGCCCGAGGAAAATGAGCAGTTCTTC
CASSSPPEENEQFF
>-|TRBJ2-7|TRBV27|-
TGTGCCAGCAGTTTAGGGGATAGGGCCTACGAGCAGTACTTC
CASSLGDRAYEQYF
>-|TRBJ2-7|TRBV5-4|-
TGTGCCAGCAGCTTGGTGGTAGAGTCAAGATGGGAGCAGTACTTC
CASSLVVESRWEQYF
>TRBD2|TRBJ2-3|TRBV7-2|-
TGTGCCAGCAGCGAAACTAGCGGGGGCTATACGCAGTATTTT
CASSETSGGYTQYF
>-|TRBJ1-1|TRBV6-5|few
TGTGCCAGCAGTTACGGGGGAACTGAAGCTTTCTTT
CASSYGGTEAFF
>-|TRBJ2-5|TRBV11-2|-
TGTGCCAGCAGCTCTAGACTAGGTCTTCAAGAGACCCAGTACTTC
CASSSRLGLQETQYF
>-|TRBJ2-1|TRBV6-6|-
TGTGCCAGCAGTTACCACAGGGAGGGTGAGCAGTTCTTC
CASSYHREGEQFF
>TRBD1|TRBJ2-1|TRBV2|-
TGTGCCGAATTGGACAGGGTCGGTGAGCAGTTCTTC
CAELDRVGEQFF
>-|TRBJ1-5|TRBV30|few
TGTGCCTGGAGTGCCGGCAGGGGAAATCAGCCCCAGCATTTT
CAWSAGRGNQPQHF
>-|TRBJ2-3|TRBV6-5|-
TGTGCCAGCAGTGGGGGGGCGACAGATACGCAGTATTTT
CASSGGATDTQYF
>-|TRBJ1-1|TRBV6-5|-
TGTGCCAGCAGTTACTCGATGGGGGTTTTGGGAGCTTTCTTT
CASSYSMGVLGAFF
>TRBD1|TRBJ1-2|TRBV29-1|-
TGCAGCGTTGTAGGGGGACAGAAAGGTGGCTACACCTTC
CSVVGGQKGGYTF
>TRBD1|TRBJ2-7|TRBV27|once
TGTGCCAGCAGTACCCTCGACAGGGGGCTTAACGAGCAGTACTTC
CASSTLDRGLNEQYF
>-|TRBJ1-4|TRBV25-1|-
TGTGCCAGCAGTGGCGAGGGACGGCCAACTAATGAAAAACTGTTTTTT
CASSGEGRPTNEKLFF
>TRBD2|TRBJ2-1|TRBV19|few
TGTGCCAGTAGTATAGGTAGCGGGAACTACAATGAGCAGTTCTTC
CASSIGSGNYNEQFF
>TRBD1|TRBJ1-1|TRBV6-5|few
TGTGCCAGCAGAGAGACAGGGGGCGCAGACACTGAAGCTTTCTTT
CASRETGGADTEAFF
>TRBD2|TRBJ2-2|TRBV19|-
TGTGCCAGTAGACGGGGGGGCCTCGGGGAGCTGTTTTTT
CASRRGGLGELFF
>TRBD2|TRBJ2-5|TRBV15|-
TGTGCCACCAGCAGCCCCCGGACTAGCGGTCAAGAGACCCAGTACTTC
CATSSPRTSGQETQYF
>-|TRBJ1-1|TRBV7-2|-
TGTGCCAGCAGCTTTAACTTCATGAACACTGAAGCTTTCTTT
CASSFNFMNTEAFF
>-|TRBJ1-2|TRBV19|few
TGTGCCAGTAGTATCGGGCAGGGTGGATTAGTAGGCTACACCTTC
CASSIGQGGLVGYTF
>-|TRBJ1-2|TRBV5-4|-
TGTGCCAGCAGCTTGGTCGGCAGGGTGGGAGGCTACACCTTC
CASSLVGRVGGYTF
>TRBD2|TRBJ2-7|TRBV7-2|-
TGTGCCAGCAGCCTAATACTAGCGGGGGTTTCCTACGAGCAGTACTTC
CASSLILAGVSYEQYF
>-|TRBJ1-4|TRBV18|-
TGTGCCAGCTCACCACTGTACGGCGAAAGGAATGAAAAACTGTTTTTT
CASSPLYGERNEKLFF
>TRBD2|TRBJ2-5|TRBV25-1|-
TGTGCCAGCAGTCAACGAAGGGGACTAGCGAGCCAAGAGACCCAGTACTTC
CASSQRRGLASQETQYF
>-|TRBJ2-1|TRBV19|-
TGTGCCAGTAGTCCCTCCGGACAGATATACAATGAGCAGTTCTTC
CASSPSGQIYNEQFF